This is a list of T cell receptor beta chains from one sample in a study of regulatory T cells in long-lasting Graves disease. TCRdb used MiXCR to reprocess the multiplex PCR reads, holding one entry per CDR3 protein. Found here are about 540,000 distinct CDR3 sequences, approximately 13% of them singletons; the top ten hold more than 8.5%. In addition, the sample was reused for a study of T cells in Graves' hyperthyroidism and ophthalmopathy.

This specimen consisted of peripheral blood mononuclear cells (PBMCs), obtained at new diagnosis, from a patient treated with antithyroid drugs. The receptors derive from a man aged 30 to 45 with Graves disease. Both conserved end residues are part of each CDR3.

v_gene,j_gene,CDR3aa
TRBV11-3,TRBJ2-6,CATEYGRANVLTF
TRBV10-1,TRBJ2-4,CASSEGQGGTKNIQYF
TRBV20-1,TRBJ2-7,CSASLSAYEQYF
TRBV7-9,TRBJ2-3,CASSLASGATDTQYF
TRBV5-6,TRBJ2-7,CASSLQISYEQYF
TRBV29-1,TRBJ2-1,CSVATSAYNEQFF
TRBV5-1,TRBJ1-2,CASSGDGSRLYGYTF
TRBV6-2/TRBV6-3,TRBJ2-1,CASSEAGRSYNEQFF
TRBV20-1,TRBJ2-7,CSASGSRDTYEQYF
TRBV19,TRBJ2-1,CASQRGGRRGYNEQFF
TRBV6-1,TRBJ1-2,CASSARDRVYGYTF
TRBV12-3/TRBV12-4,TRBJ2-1,CASGQQGPSYNEQFF
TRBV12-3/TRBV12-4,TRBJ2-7,CASSQLARAYEQYF
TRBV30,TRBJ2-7,CAWSGQVAGAYEQYF
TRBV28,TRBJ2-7,CASSAPGGTRAYEQYF
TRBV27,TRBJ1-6,CASSLSARGVDSPLHF
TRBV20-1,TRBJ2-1,CSALETSGSNEQFF
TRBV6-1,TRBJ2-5,CASSQTSGRGLETQYF
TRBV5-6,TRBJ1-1,CASSLMKNTEAFF
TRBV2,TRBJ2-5,CASSADLAIQETQYF
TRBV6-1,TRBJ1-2,CASTRRESNYGYTF
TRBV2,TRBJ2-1,CAGGTSSYNEQFF
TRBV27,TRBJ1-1,CASSGDINTEAFF
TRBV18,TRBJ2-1,CASSRRAGGDNEQFF
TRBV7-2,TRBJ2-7,CASSSPGRSHEQYF
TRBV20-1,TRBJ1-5,CSARGGHSNQPQHF
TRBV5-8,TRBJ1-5,CASSLGVGVYSNQPQHF
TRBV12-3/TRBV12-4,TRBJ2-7,CASRPSGTASYEQYF
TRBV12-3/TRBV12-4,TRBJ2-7,CASSLSANLYEQYF
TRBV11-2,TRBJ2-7,CASSFRPDSEQYF
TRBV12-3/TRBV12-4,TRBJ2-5,CASSFSETQYF
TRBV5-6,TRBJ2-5,CASSLSGGPGETQYF
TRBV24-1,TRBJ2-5,CATSDPTFRGFSGEPQETQYF
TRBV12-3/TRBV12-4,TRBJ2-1,CASTRAGLSYNEQFF
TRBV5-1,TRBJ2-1,CASSLFSGIEQFF
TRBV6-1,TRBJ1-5,CASREHQPQHF
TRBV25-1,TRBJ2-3,CASTWSREADTQYF
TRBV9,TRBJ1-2,CASSIPGDGYTF
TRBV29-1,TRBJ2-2,CSVSSGAAGELFF
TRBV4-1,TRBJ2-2,CASRLALYTGELFF